A single sample gave rise to the 32 T cell receptor beta chains below, sequenced in a study of blood T cell repertoires in COVID-19. The method was immunoSEQ multiplex PCR; TCRdb's version includes in-frame clones alone and lacks a portion of them. This table has 270,000 or so clones, about 89% appearing once. Sequencing input: peripheral blood. These receptor sequences come from a man between 35 and 55 years old with acute or convalescent COVID-19.

The chain joins TRBV7-9 to TRBJ1-1; no definite D call. Germline V gene lookup returns CDR1 SEHNR and CDR2 FQNEAQ (reference sequence). The CDR3 has 13 amino acids. V was clipped by 6 bases and J by 1 base, with 9 bases between them. In DNA, the CDR3 is TGTGCCAGCAGTCCCAACGGGAACACTGAAGCTTTCTTT. Translated: CASSPNGNTEAFF.

V gene TRBV29-1 combines with J gene TRBJ1-4, with 7 bases lining up with TRBD1. Germline loops: CDR1 SQVTM, CDR2 ANQGSEA. This CDR3 comprises 14 residues. With 0 bases clipped from V and 8 bases from J, the junction kept 6 bases outside the gene matches. CDR3 amino acids: CSVEDTGVEEKLFF. DNA for the CDR3: TGCAGCGTTGAAGACACAGGGGTGGAAGAAAAACTGTTTTTT.

This rearrangement joins TRBV6-5 to TRBJ1-1, with TRBD1 matching 9 bases. CDR1 and CDR2 (germline): MNHEY, SVGAGI. This CDR3 comprises 14 residues. With 10 bases clipped from V and 1 base from J, the junction kept 7 bases outside the gene matches. The CDR3 loop reads CAISPGQGNTEAFF. The CDR3 region has the DNA TGTGCCATTTCGCCGGGACAGGGGAACACTGAAGCTTTCTTT.

The genes are TRBV2 and TRBJ2-2, with D possibly TRBD2 on 5 matching bases. Per the germline V gene, CDR1 is SNHLY and CDR2 is FYNNEI. The CDR3 consists of 13 residues. V lost 5 bases and J 7 bases, leaving 11 bases between the germline ends. CDR3 sequence reads: CASSQRGGGELFF. In nucleotides, the CDR3 is TGTGCCAGCAGTCAGAGAGGAGGCGGGGAGCTGTTTTTT.

J is TRBJ2-7 and V is TRBV9; 8 bases match TRBD2. J gave up 0 bases and V 0 bases, and 8 bases lay outside the gene matches. This CDR3 has 17 residues. Germline V gene sequence: CDR1 SGDLS, CDR2 YYNGEE. CDR3 coding DNA: TGTGCCAGCAGCGTAGCAGGTAGCGGGGTGAGCTCCTACGAGCAGTACTTC. This gives the protein CASSVAGSGVSSYEQYF.

This rearrangement joins TRBV19 to TRBJ1-5; a weak D match, TRBD1 (6 bases). The germline gives CDR1 LNHDA, CDR2 SQIVND (reference sequence). Trimming pared 5 bases from V and 6 bases from J, leaving 11 bases between. The CDR3 spans 13 residues. The CDR3 spells CASSLEGGQPQHF. The CDR3 region has the DNA TGTGCCAGTAGTTTGGAAGGGGGTCAGCCCCAGCATTTT.

The V and J genes are TRBV12-5 and TRBJ1-2, with D perhaps matching TRBD1 (6 bases). The germline CDR1 and CDR2 sequences are LGHNT and FRNRAP. V gave up 3 bases and J gave up 8 bases, with 10 bases separating them. The CDR3 sequence is 12 residues long. DNA of the CDR3: TGTGCTAGTGGTTTTGGGGGCGACGGCTACACCTTC. Translating it yields CASGFGGDGYTF.

The genes are TRBV24-1 and TRBJ2-1, with 8 bases aligning to TRBD1. Per germline, CDR1 KGHDR and CDR2 SFDVKD. This CDR3 has 13 residues. V lost 9 bases, J lost 9 bases, and 9 bases stayed unmatched. The chain's CDR3 is CATEGQANSEQFF. DNA for the CDR3: TGTGCCACCGAGGGACAGGCGAATAGTGAGCAGTTCTTC.

The chain has TRBV6-5 and TRBJ1-1; no reliable D call. The CDR3 extends over 14 amino acids. Germline CDR1 MNHEY, CDR2 SVGAGI. V was shortened by 6 bases and J by 2 bases, with 13 bases between the two germline ends. The DNA for the CDR3 is TGTGCCAGCAGCTTTACTTTTCGAAACACTGAAGCTTTCTTT. It yields the protein CASSFTFRNTEAFF.

The rearrangement uses TRBV29-1 and TRBJ2-1; the match to TRBD1 covers 8 bases. Germline-derived CDR1 and CDR2 are SQVTM and ANQGSEA. The V segment lost 7 bases and the J segment 10 bases; nucleotides outside the gene matches: 6. This CDR3 spans 11 amino acids. The CDR3 DNA follows: TGCAGCGGGGGGACAGGCATGGAGCAGTTCTTC. It specifies CSGGTGMEQFF.

The chain employs TRBV30 and TRBJ2-6, with 8 bases lining up with TRBD1. The CDR3 sequence is 15 residues long. The J segment lost 4 bases and the V segment lost 4 bases, leaving 6 bases of the junction unmatched. The V gene's germline CDR1 is GTSNPN and CDR2 SVGIG (reference sequence). CDR3 bases: TGTGCCTGGAAGGGCAGGGGGCTGGGGGCCAACGTCCTGACTTTC. Its protein is CAWKGRGLGANVLTF.

The chain is built from TRBV7-9 and TRBJ1-2, with 12 bases that match TRBD1. Germline CDR1 is SEHNR and CDR2 is FQNEAQ (reference sequence). Trimming took 5 bases from V and 6 from J; bases not matched to a gene: 7. This CDR3 is 15 amino acids long. CDR3 protein: CASSPGTGGINGYTF. The DNA for the CDR3 is TGTGCCAGCAGCCCCGGGACAGGGGGCATCAATGGCTACACCTTC.

This clone was recorded only once. The rearrangement joins TRBV5-4 to TRBJ2-3; D uncertain. The V and J ends lost 4 bases and 6 bases respectively, with 15 bases between them. The CDR3 contains 14 residues. Germline CDR1 SGHNT, CDR2 YYREEE (reference sequence). CDR3 loop: CASSETAAADTQYF. The CDR3, as DNA: TGTGCCAGCAGCGAGACGGCCGCAGCGGATACGCAGTATTTT.

The rearrangement uses TRBV11-3 and TRBJ2-2; maybe TRBD1 (7 bases). V lost 5 bases to trimming and J lost 1 base, with 14 bases between them. CDR3 length: 16 residues. Germline loops: CDR1 SGHNT, CDR2 YENEEA. CDR3 nucleotide sequence: TGTGCCAGCAGCCCAGGGGGGACCAAGAACACCGGGGAGCTGTTTTTT. Its translation is CASSPGGTKNTGELFF.

This clone has only a few counts. This rearrangement joins TRBV6-5 to TRBJ2-6, with a tentative D call TRBD2 (5 bases). Per the germline V gene, CDR1 is MNHEY and CDR2 is SVGAGI. The CDR3 covers 15 residues. V shed 4 bases and J shed 2 bases, with 9 bases lying between them. CDR3 bases: TGTGCCAGCAGTTTGCGGGTGGCTGGGGCCAACGTCCTGACTTTC. Translation: CASSLRVAGANVLTF.

This sequence joins TRBV12-3 or TRBV12-4 and TRBJ2-1, with unresolved D. Between the trimmed V and J ends, which lost 5 bases and 6 bases, there was a span of 11 bases. This CDR3 comprises 13 residues. CDR3 region: CASSLRGSNEQFF. The CDR3 region has the DNA TGTGCCAGCAGTCTCCGTGGTAGCAATGAGCAGTTCTTC.

The chain combines TRBV29-1 with TRBJ2-7; 7 nucleotides line up with TRBD1. The CDR3 spans 13 residues. The junction had 10 bases not matched to a gene; V was cut back by 5 bases and J by 6 bases. In germline, CDR1 is SQVTM, CDR2 ANQGSEA. CDR3 sequence (DNA): TGCAGCGTTCCGGGACAGAACGGTGCCGAGCAGTACTTC. This translates into CSVPGQNGAEQYF.

The rearrangement links TRBV6-5 to TRBJ1-5; 7 bases line up with TRBD1. Germline V gene data show CDR1 as MNHEY and CDR2 as SVGAGI. Trimming removed 6 bases from V and 7 bases from J; junction bases left unmatched: 6. This CDR3 is 13 amino acids long. The CDR3 sequence: CASSDREYQPQHF. CDR3 DNA sequence: TGTGCCAGCAGCGACAGGGAGTACCAGCCCCAGCATTTT.

The V gene is TRBV6-5, the J gene TRBJ1-4; D gene uncertain. Germline values: CDR1 MNHEY, CDR2 SVGAGI. V was clipped by 3 bases and J by 7 bases, with 15 bases between them. CDR3 size: 15 residues. The CDR3 sequence is CASSYPVWATEKLFF. DNA for the CDR3: TGTGCCAGCAGTTATCCGGTTTGGGCCACTGAAAAACTGTTTTTT.

J is TRBJ1-6 and V is TRBV30, with a possible D match to TRBD1 (5 bases). V was clipped by 0 bases and J by 6 bases, with 6 bases between them. CDR3 size: 13 residues. The germline CDR1 and CDR2 sequences are GTSNPN and SVGIG (reference sequence). In DNA, the CDR3 is TGTGCCTGGAGTGTAAGGGGTAATTCACCCCTCCACTTT. This sequence encodes CAWSVRGNSPLHF.

CDR3 in DNA: TGTGCCAGTATCTTGAACACTGAAGCTTTCTTT. Amino acid sequence: CASILNTEAFF. V usage is TRBV19 and J usage is TRBJ1-1; D uncertain. The V end lost 7 bases, the J end lost 0 bases, and 3 bases lay between the germline ends. Per the germline V gene, CDR1 is LNHDA and CDR2 is SQIVND (reference sequence). The CDR3 sequence is 11 residues long.

V is TRBV2 and J is TRBJ2-7; D perhaps matches TRBD2 (5 bases). Trimming removed 6 bases at V and 2 bases at J, with 20 bases between. CDR3 length equals 16 residues. Germline V lookup: CDR1 SNHLY, CDR2 FYNNEI. The CDR3 DNA follows: TGTGCCAGCAGGGGGAGCGGAGGAGGAACTCCCTACGAGCAGTACTTC. Its translation: CASRGSGGGTPYEQYF.

This clone was found once. The chain has TRBV28 and TRBJ1-1, with D possibly matching TRBD1 (5 bases). The CDR3 consists of 13 residues. The V end lost 8 bases, the J end lost 5 bases, and 15 bases lay between the germline ends. Germline lookup yields CDR1 MDHEN and CDR2 SYDVKM. CDR3 amino acids: CASSGAGRTEAFF. DNA for the CDR3: TGTGCCAGCTCCGGGGCAGGGAGGACTGAAGCTTTCTTT.

The chain carries TRBV7-2 and TRBJ2-1; D is possibly TRBD1 (7 bases). With 3 bases removed from V and 7 bases from J, the gap between germline ends came to 10 bases. There are 13 residues in the CDR3. CDR1 SGHTA and CDR2 FQGNSA come from the germline V gene. CDR3 nucleotides: TGTGCCAGCAGCTTCAGGGGGAGGAATGAGCAGTTCTTC. Amino acid sequence: CASSFRGRNEQFF.

The chain uses TRBV19 and TRBJ2-7; D may be TRBD2 (6 bases). The V and J ends lost 1 base and 3 bases respectively, with 7 bases between them. Germline V lookup: CDR1 LNHDA, CDR2 SQIVND (reference sequence). The CDR3 length is 13 residues. For the CDR3, the DNA is TGTGCCAGTAGTATAGGGGGGGACTACGAGCAGTACTTC. Protein product: CASSIGGDYEQYF.

Here the CDR3 DNA reads TGTGCCAGCAGTGACTCGCTTACGGGCAATGAGCAGTTCTTC. It is translated as CASSDSLTGNEQFF. V and J are TRBV6-4 and TRBJ2-1; D ambiguous. V was shortened by 0 bases and J by 6 bases, with 9 bases between the two germline ends. CDR1 and CDR2 (germline): MRHNA, SNTAGT. This CDR3 spans 14 amino acids.

This clone was counted a single time. The genes are TRBV6-1 and TRBJ1-1, with D uncertain. The CDR3 has 15 amino acids. Germline loops: CDR1 MNHNS, CDR2 SASEGT. Trimming stripped 2 bases from V and 2 bases from J, with 12 bases between. The DNA for the CDR3 is TGTGCCAGCAGTGAACGGGGAGGAGTCAACACTGAAGCTTTCTTT. It translates to CASSERGGVNTEAFF.

The chain is built from TRBV7-6 and TRBJ1-5; TRBD1 aligns across 10 bases. The trim removed 5 bases at V and 7 bases at J, leaving 11 bases unmatched. The CDR3 extends over 16 amino acids. CDR1 SGHVS and CDR2 FNYEAQ come from the germline V gene. Written as DNA, the CDR3 is TGTGCCAGCAGCGAACGGACAGGGGGGTTTGGACAGCCCCAGCATTTT. Translating it yields CASSERTGGFGQPQHF.

The chain couples TRBV6-1 to TRBJ1-2; possible D gene TRBD1, 5 bases. Per germline, CDR1 MNHNS and CDR2 SASEGT. This CDR3 has 13 amino acids. The V end lost 1 base, the J end lost 4 bases, and 7 bases lay between the germline ends. The CDR3 here is CASSEDRLYGYTF. CDR3 nucleotides: TGTGCCAGCAGTGAAGACAGGCTCTATGGCTACACCTTC.

V usage is TRBV15 and J usage is TRBJ2-7, with D possibly TRBD2 on 5 matching bases. The CDR3 runs to 15 residues. Germline V gene sequence: CDR1 LNHNV, CDR2 YYDKDF (reference sequence). Trimming removed 3 bases from V and 2 bases from J, with 14 bases in between. This chain's CDR3 is CATSRDSGVAYEQYF. DNA for the CDR3: TGTGCCACCAGCAGGGACTCCGGGGTCGCCTACGAGCAGTACTTC.

V usage is TRBV27 and J usage is TRBJ2-7, with D tentatively TRBD1 (6 bases). Trimming cost V 2 bases and J 2 bases, with 10 bases left between them. Germline V gene data show CDR1 as MNHEY and CDR2 as SMNVEV (reference sequence). There are 14 residues in the CDR3. CDR3 region: CASSLTGKAYEQYF. The CDR3 DNA reads TGTGCCAGCAGTTTAACAGGGAAAGCCTACGAGCAGTACTTC.

The chain has TRBV5-6 and TRBJ2-1; D perhaps matches TRBD1 (6 bases). The CDR3 consists of 16 residues. The V end lost 1 base, the J end lost 4 bases, and 15 bases lay between the germline ends. Germline V CDR1 and CDR2: SGHDT, YYEEEE. The CDR3 is CASSLYVGQAYNEQFF. As DNA, the CDR3 is TGTGCCAGCAGCTTGTATGTGGGACAAGCATACAATGAGCAGTTCTTC.